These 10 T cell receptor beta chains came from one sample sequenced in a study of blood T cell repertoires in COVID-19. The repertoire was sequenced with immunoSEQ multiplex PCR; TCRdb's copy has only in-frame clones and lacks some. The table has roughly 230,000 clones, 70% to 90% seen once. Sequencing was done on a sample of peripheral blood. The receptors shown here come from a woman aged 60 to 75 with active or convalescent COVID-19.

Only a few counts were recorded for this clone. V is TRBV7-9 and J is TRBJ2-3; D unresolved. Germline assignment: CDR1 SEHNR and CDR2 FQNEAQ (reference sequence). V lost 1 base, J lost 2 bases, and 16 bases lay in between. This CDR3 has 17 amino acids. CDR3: CASSLVPRPKPTDTQYF. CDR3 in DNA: TGTGCCAGCAGCTTAGTTCCGAGGCCCAAGCCCACAGATACGCAGTATTTT.

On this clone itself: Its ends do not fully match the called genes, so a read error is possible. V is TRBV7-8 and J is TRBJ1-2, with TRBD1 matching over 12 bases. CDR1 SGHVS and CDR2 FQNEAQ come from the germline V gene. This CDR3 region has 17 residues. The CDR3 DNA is TGTGCCAGCAGCGATCCGGGACAGGGGGCCCTTTTACATGGTTACACCTTC. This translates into CASSDPGQGALLHGYTF.

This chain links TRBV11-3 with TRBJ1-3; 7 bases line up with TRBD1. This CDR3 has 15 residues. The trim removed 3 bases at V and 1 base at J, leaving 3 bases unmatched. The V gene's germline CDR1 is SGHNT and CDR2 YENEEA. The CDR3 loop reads CASSFYRGSGNTIYF. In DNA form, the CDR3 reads TGTGCCAGCAGCTTTTACAGGGGTTCTGGAAACACCATATATTTT.

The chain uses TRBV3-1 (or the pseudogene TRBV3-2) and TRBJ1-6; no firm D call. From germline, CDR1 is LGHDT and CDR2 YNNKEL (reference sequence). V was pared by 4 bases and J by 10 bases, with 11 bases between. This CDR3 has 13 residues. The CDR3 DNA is TGTGCCAGCAGCCCGAATACGGGATCACCCCTCCACTTT. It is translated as CASSPNTGSPLHF.

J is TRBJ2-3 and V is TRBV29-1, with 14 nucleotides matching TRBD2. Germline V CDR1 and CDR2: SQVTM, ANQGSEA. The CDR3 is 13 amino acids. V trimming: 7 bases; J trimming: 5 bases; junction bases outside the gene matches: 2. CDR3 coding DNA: TGCAGCGGGGGGACTAGCGGGAGAGATACGCAGTATTTT. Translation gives CSGGTSGRDTQYF.

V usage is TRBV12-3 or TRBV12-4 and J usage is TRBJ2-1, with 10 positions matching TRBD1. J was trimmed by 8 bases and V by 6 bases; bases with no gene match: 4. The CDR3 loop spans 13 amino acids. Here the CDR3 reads CASSGQGVYEQFF. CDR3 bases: TGTGCCAGCAGCGGACAGGGGGTATATGAGCAGTTCTTC.

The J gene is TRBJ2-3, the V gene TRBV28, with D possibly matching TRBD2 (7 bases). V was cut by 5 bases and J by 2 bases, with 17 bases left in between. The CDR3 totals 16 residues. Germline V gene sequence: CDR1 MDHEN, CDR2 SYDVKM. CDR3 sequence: CASSLVGGQHTDTQYF. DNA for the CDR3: TGTGCCAGCAGTCTGGTGGGGGGGCAACACACAGATACGCAGTATTTT.

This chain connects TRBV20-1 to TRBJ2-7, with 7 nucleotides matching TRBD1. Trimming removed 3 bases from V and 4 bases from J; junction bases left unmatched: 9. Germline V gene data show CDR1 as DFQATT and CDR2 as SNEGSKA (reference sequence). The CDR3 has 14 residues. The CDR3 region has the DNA TGCAGTGCTAGTTCCCCCGGGACAGATTACGAGCAGTACTTC. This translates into CSASSPGTDYEQYF.

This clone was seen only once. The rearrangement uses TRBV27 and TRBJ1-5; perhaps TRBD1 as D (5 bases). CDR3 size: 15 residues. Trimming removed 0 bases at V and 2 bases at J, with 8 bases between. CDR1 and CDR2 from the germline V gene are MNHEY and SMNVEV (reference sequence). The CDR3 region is CASSLSPRGNQPQHF. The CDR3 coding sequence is TGTGCCAGCAGTTTATCGCCCAGGGGCAATCAGCCCCAGCATTTT.

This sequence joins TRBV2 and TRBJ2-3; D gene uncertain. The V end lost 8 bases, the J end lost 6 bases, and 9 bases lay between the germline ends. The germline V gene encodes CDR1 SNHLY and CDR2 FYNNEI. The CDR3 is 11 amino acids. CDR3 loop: CASSPLDTQYF. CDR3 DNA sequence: TGTGCCAGCTCTCCCCTGGATACGCAGTATTTT.